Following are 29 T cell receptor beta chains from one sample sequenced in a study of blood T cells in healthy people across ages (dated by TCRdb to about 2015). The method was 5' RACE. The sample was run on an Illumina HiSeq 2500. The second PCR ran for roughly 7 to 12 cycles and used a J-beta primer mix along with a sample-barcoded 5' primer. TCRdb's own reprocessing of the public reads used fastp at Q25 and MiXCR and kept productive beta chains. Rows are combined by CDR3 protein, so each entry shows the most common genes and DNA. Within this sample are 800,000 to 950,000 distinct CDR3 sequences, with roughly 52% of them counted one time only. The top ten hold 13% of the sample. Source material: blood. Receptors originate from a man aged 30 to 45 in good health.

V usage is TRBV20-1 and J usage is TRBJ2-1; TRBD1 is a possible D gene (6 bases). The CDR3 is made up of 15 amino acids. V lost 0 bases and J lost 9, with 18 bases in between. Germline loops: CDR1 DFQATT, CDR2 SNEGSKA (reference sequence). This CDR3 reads CSARDFRTDSGEQFF. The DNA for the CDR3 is TGCAGTGCTAGAGATTTCCGGACAGATTCGGGTGAGCAGTTCTTC.

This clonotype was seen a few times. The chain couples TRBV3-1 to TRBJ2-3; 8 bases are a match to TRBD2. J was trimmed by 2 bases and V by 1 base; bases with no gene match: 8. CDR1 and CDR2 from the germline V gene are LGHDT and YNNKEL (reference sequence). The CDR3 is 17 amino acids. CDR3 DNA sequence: TGTGCCAGCAGCCAAGTATCATTAGCGGGGCCCACAGATACGCAGTATTTT. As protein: CASSQVSLAGPTDTQYF.

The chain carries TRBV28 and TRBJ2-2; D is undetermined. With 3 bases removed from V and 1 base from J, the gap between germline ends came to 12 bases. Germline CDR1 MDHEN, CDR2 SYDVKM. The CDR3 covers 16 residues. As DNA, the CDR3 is TGTGCCAGCAGTTTTCCCGGGCCGGGGAACACCGGGGAGCTGTTTTTT. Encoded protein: CASSFPGPGNTGELFF.

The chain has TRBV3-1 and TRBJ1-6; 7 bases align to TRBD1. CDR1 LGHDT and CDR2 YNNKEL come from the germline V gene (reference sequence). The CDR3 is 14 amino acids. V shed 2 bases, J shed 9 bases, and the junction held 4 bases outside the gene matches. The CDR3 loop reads CASSQNRGFSPLHF. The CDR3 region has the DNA TGTGCCAGCAGCCAAAACAGGGGCTTTTCACCCCTCCACTTT.

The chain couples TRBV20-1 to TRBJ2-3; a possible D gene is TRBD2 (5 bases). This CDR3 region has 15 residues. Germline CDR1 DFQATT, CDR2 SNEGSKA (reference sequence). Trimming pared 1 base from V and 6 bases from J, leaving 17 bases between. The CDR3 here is CSARGRRVVRDTQYF. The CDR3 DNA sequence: TGCAGTGCTAGAGGGCGGCGGGTCGTCAGGGATACGCAGTATTTT.

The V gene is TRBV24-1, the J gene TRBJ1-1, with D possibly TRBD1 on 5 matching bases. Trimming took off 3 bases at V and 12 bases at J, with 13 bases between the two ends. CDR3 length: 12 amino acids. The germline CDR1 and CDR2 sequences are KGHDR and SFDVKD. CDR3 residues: CATSDTGPRTFF. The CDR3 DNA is TGTGCCACCAGTGATACGGGGCCGAGGACTTTCTTT.

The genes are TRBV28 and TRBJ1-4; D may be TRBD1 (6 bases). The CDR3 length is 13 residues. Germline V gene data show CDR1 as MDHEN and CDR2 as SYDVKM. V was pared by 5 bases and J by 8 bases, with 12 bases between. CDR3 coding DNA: TGTGCCAGCAGTACACCACAGGGAGAAAAACTGTTTTTT. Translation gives CASSTPQGEKLFF.

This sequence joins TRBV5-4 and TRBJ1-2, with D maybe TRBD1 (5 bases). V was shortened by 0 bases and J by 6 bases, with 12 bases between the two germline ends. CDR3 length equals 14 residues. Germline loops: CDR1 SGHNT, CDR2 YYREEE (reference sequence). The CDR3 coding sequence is TGTGCCAGCAGCTTGGGCAGGGAGGGCGATGGCTACACCTTC. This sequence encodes CASSLGREGDGYTF.

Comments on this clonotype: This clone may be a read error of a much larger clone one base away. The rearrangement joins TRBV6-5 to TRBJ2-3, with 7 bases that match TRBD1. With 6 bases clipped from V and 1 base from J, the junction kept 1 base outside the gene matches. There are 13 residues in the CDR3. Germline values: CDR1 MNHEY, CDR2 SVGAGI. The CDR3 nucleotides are TGTGCCAGCAGGCAGGGGGGCACAGATACGCAGTATTTT. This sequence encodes CASRQGGTDTQYF.

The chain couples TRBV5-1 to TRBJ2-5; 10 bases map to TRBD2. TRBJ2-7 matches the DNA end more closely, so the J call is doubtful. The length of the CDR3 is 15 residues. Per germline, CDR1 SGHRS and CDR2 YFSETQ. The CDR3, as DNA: TGCGCCAGCAGCTTGGCTAGCGGGGGACGTAGCGAGCAGTACTTC. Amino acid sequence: CASSLASGGRSEQYF.

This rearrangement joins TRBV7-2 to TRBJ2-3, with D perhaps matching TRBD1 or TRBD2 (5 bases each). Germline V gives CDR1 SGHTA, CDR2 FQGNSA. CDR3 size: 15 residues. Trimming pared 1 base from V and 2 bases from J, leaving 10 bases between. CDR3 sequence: CASSLGGSATDTQYF. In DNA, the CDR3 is TGTGCCAGCAGCTTAGGGGGGTCAGCCACAGATACGCAGTATTTT.

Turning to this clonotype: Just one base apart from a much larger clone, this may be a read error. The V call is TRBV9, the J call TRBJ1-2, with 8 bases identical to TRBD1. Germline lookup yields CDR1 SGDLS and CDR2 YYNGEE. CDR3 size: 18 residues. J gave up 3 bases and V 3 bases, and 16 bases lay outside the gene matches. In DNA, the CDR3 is TGTGCCAGCAGCGATTCCACGGGACAGGTGGCTATTTACTATGGCTACACCTTC. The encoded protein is CASSDSTGQVAIYYGYTF.

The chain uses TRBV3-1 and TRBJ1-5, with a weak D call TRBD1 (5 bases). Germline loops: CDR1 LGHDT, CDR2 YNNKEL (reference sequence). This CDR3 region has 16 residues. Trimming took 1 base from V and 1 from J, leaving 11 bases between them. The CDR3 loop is CASSQGGKGSNQPQHF. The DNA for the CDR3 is TGTGCCAGCAGCCAAGGGGGGAAGGGAAGCAATCAGCCCCAGCATTTT.

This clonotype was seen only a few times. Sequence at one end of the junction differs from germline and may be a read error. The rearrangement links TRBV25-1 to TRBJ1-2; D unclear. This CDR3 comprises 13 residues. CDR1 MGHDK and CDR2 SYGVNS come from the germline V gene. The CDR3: CASSGPTFYGYTF. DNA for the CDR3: TGTGCTAGCAGTGGACCGACTTTCTATGGCTACACCTTC.

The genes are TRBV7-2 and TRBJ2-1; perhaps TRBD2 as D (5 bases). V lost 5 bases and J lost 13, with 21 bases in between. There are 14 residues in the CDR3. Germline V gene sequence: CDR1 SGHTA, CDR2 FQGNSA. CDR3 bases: TGTGCCAGCAGCAAATACGGGGATCCCGAGCTTCAGTTCTTC. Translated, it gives CASSKYGDPELQFF.

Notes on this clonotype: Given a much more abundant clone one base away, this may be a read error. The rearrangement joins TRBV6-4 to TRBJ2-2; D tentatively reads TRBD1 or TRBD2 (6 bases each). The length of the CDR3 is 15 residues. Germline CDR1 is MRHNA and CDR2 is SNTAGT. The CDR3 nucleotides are TGTGCCCGCAGTGAGGGGGGCGAGAACACCGGGGAGCTGTTTTTT. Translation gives CARSEGGENTGELFF.

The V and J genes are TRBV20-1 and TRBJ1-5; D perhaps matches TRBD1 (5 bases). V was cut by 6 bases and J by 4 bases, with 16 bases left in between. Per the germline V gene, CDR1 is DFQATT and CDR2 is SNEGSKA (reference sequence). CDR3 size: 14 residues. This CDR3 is CSASQRGRNQPQHF. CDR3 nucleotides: TGCAGTGCGTCACAAAGGGGAAGAAATCAGCCCCAGCATTTT.

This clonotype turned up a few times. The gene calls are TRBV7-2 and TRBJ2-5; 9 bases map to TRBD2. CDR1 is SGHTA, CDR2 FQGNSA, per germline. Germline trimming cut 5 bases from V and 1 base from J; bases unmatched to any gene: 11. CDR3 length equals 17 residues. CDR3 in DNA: TGTGCCAGCAGCGCCCCTGTGTGGCGGGGGGGCCAAGAGACCCAGTACTTC. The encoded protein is CASSAPVWRGGQETQYF. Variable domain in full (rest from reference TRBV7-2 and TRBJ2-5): GAGVSQSPSNKVTEKGKDVELRCDPISGHTALYWYRQSLGQGLEFLIYFQGNSAPDKSGLPSDRFSAERTGGSVSTLTIQRTQQEDSAVYLCASSAPVWRGGQETQYFGPGTRLLVL.

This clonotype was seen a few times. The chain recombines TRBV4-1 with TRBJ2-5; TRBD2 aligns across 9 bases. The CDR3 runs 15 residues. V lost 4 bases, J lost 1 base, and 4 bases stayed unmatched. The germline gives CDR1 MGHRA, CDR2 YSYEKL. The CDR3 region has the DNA TGCGCCAGCAGCCGGGAGACTAGCGGCCAAGAGACCCAGTACTTC. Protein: CASSRETSGQETQYF.

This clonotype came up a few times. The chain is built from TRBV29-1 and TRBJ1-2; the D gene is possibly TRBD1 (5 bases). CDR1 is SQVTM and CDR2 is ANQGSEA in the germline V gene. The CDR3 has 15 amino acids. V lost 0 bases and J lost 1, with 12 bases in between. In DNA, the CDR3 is TGCAGCGTTGAAGATCCAGGGCCGTTTAACTATGGCTACACCTTC. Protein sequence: CSVEDPGPFNYGYTF.

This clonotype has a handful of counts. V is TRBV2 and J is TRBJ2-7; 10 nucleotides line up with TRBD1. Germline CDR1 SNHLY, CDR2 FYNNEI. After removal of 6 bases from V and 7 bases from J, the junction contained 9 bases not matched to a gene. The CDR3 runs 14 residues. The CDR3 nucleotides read TGTGCCAGCAGGCCTCGACAGGGGGCGAGGGAGCAGTACTTC. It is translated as CASRPRQGAREQYF.

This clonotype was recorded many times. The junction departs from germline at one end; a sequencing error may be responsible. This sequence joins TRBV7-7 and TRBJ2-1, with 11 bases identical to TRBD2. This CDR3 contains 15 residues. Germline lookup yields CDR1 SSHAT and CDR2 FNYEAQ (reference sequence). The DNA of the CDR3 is TGTGCTAGCAGCTACGGGACTAGCGGACTCAATGAGCAGTTCTTC. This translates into CASSYGTSGLNEQFF.

In nucleotides, the CDR3 is TGTGCCAGCAAGGGGACCAGGAACACCGGGGAGCTGTTTTTT. This codes for CASKGTRNTGELFF. This sequence joins TRBV6-2 or TRBV6-3 and TRBJ2-2; D assignment may be TRBD1 or TRBD2 (5 bases each). V was pared by 7 bases and J by 1 base, with 10 bases between. Germline V lookup: CDR1 MNHEY, CDR2 SVGEGT. This CDR3 has 14 amino acids.

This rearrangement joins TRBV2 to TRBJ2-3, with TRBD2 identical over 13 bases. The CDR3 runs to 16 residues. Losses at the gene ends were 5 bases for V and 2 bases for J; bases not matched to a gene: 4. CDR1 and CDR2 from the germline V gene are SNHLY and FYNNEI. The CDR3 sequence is CASSTGTSGATDTQYF. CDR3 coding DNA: TGTGCCAGCAGTACCGGGACTAGCGGGGCCACAGATACGCAGTATTTT.

CDR3 sequence (DNA): TGCGCCAGCAGCCTTGCGGGGGGACTAGCGGATGGAGATACGCAGTATTTT. This sequence encodes CASSLAGGLADGDTQYF. The rearrangement links TRBV4-1 to TRBJ2-3; the match to TRBD2 covers 11 bases. This CDR3 region has 17 residues. Trimming took 4 bases from V and 5 from J; bases not matched to a gene: 11. Germline V gives CDR1 MGHRA, CDR2 YSYEKL.

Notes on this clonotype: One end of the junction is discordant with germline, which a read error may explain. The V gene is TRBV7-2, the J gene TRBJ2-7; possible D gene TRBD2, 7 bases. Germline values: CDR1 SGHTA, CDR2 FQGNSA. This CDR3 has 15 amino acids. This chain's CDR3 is CASSAQGLNHNEHYF. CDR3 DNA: TGTGCCAGCAGCGCACAGGGACTAAACCACAATGAGCATTACTTC.

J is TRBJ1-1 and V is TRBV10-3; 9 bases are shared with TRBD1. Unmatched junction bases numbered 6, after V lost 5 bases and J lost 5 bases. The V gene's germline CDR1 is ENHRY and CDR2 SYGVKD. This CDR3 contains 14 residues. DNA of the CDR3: TGTGCCATCAGTAGGACAGGGGATGGAACTGAAGCTTTCTTT. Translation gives CAISRTGDGTEAFF.

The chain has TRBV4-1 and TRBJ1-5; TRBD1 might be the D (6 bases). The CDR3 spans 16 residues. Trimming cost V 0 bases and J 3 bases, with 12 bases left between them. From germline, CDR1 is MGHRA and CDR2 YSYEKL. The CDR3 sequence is CASSQELGQYNQPQHF. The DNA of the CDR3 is TGCGCCAGCAGCCAAGAATTAGGACAGTACAATCAGCCCCAGCATTTT.

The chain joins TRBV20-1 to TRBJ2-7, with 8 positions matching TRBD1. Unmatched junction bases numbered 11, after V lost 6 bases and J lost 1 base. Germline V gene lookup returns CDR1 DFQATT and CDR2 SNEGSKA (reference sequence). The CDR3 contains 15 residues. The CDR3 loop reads CSAILPGQVSYEQYF. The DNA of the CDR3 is TGCAGTGCGATTCTCCCGGGACAGGTTTCCTACGAGCAGTACTTC.